What follows is one T cell receptor (beta chain) and its context. In the authors' methods: For nucleated cells, counts were estimated from reference gene primer amplification. Generated by immunoSEQ multiplex PCR, the TCRdb table keeps only in-frame clones and is missing some. V and J calls and clone size are those listed in that table; D and trimming were worked out from the DNA. The sample has about 78,000 clones, about 89% seen once. The data originate from a study of blood T cell repertoires in COVID-19. Turning to the study itself: Samples representing acute and convalescent COVID-19 were sourced from the United States, Italy and Spain. T cells, B-cell-depleted T cells, or PBMCs supplied cDNA or gDNA.

In germline, CDR1 is SGHVS, CDR2 FQNEAQ. The CDR3 is 16 residues long. Trimming cost V 4 bases and J 7 bases; bases outside gene matches: 10. The receptor was isolated from a woman between 55 and 75 years old with acute or convalescent COVID-19. Sequenced sample: peripheral blood. The J gene is TRBJ2-1, the V gene TRBV7-8; 10 bases are a match to TRBD2. The CDR3, as DNA: TGTGCCAGCAGCTCCTCGGGGCTAGCGGGAGTAAATGAGCAGTTCTTC. Translating gives CASSSSGLAGVNEQFF.